This is a list of T cell receptor beta chains from one sample in a study of human T cells and chemical hapten exposure. Via MiXCR, TCRdb re-called the RACE reads, giving one row per CDR3 protein. Of roughly 380,000 distinct CDR3 sequences in the sample, approximately 5.1% were seen once. The input for sequencing was whole blood, taken in connection with sensitization to the hapten diphenylcyclopropenone (DPC). These receptor sequences come from a woman in her forties or fifties with alopecia areata. Some clones in this sample may be carry-over from other donors' samples. CDR3s include the opening cysteine and the closing phenylalanine or tryptophan. D genes are given only for firm matches. Some rows have no size entry. The others give once, few or many, or a class for an expanded clone.

D	size	V	J	CDR3	DNA
NA	few	TRBV20-1	TRBJ1-1	CSAAGVLRNTEAFF	TGCAGTGCAGCAGGGGTTTTAAGGAACACTGAAGCTTTCTTT
NA	NA	TRBV20-1	TRBJ2-6	CSARPGAFGANVLTF	TGCAGTGCTAGGCCGGGGGCCTTCGGGGCCAACGTCCTGACTTTC
NA	few	TRBV6-1	TRBJ1-4	CASTGWEEGEKLFF	TGTGCCAGCACCGGGTGGGAGGAGGGTGAAAAACTGTTTTTT
TRBD2	many	TRBV9	TRBJ2-3	CASSVSGGAADTQYF	TGTGCCAGCAGCGTTAGCGGGGGGGCCGCAGATACGCAGTATTTT
NA	many	TRBV12-3/TRBV12-4	TRBJ2-7	CASSPGVDEQYF	TGTGCCAGCAGTCCCGGCGTGGATGAGCAGTACTTC
TRBD2	many	TRBV4-2	TRBJ2-7	CASSQGGLAGGAYEQYF	TGTGCCAGCAGCCAAGGAGGCTTAGCGGGAGGAGCCTACGAGCAGTACTTC
TRBD1	many	TRBV6-1	TRBJ1-6	CASTLGQGGSPLHF	TGTGCCAGCACCCTGGGACAGGGCGGCTCACCCCTCCACTTT
TRBD2	NA	TRBV27	TRBJ2-7	CASSSTGTSAEQYF	TGTGCCAGCAGTTCCACCGGGACTAGCGCCGAGCAGTACTTC
NA	few	TRBV29-1	TRBJ1-1	CSAEDGSTEAFF	TGCAGCGCAGAGGACGGTTCCACTGAAGCTTTCTTT
NA	many	TRBV20-1	TRBJ2-7	CSALDYEQYF	TGCAGTGCTTTAGACTACGAGCAGTACTTC
NA	many	TRBV29-1	TRBJ2-1	CSVEDRGRVNDEQFF	TGCAGCGTTGAAGATCGTGGCAGAGTAAACGATGAGCAGTTCTTC
NA	few	TRBV29-1	TRBJ1-1	CSVGHPMNTEAFF	TGCAGCGTTGGCCATCCTATGAACACTGAAGCTTTCTTT
NA	few	TRBV4-1	TRBJ2-5	CASSPGTTGEETQYF	TGCGCCAGCAGCCCCGGCACGACCGGGGAAGAGACCCAGTACTTC
NA	NA	TRBV10-3	TRBJ1-2	CAIQGINYGYTF	TGTGCCATCCAGGGCATCAACTATGGCTACACCTTC
NA	NA	TRBV20-1	TRBJ1-5	CSAKYSNQPQHF	TGCAGTGCTAAGTATAGCAATCAGCCCCAGCATTTT
TRBD1	many	TRBV12-3/TRBV12-4	TRBJ1-1	CASTPTGANTEAFF	TGTGCCAGCACCCCGACAGGGGCGAACACTGAAGCTTTCTTT
TRBD2	few	TRBV19	TRBJ2-1	CATGDHGGGLDEQFF	TGTGCCACCGGGGATCACGGCGGGGGACTCGATGAGCAGTTCTTC
NA	many	TRBV29-1	TRBJ2-3	CSVGDQDVRTDTQYF	TGCAGCGTTGGGGATCAAGACGTACGCACAGATACGCAGTATTTT
NA	many	TRBV4-1	TRBJ2-3	CASSQEAGLTGADTQYF	TGCGCCAGCAGCCAAGAGGCCGGTTTGACGGGAGCAGATACGCAGTATTTT
NA	NA	TRBV19	TRBJ1-2	CASSIGTGNYGYTF	TGTGCCAGTAGTATCGGGACGGGTAACTATGGCTACACCTTC
TRBD1	few	TRBV6-4	TRBJ1-4	CASKRQGGTNEKLFF	TGTGCCAGCAAACGACAGGGGGGCACTAATGAAAAACTGTTTTTT
NA	few	TRBV12-5	TRBJ1-1	CASGPQTGTEAFF	TGTGCTAGTGGTCCGCAGACGGGCACTGAAGCTTTCTTT
NA	many	TRBV4-1	TRBJ1-6	CASSQAINNSPLHF	TGCGCCAGCAGCCAAGCGATTAATAATTCACCCCTCCACTTT
NA	few	TRBV9	TRBJ2-5	CASSVGGGAHETQYF	TGTGCCAGCAGCGTAGGTGGAGGGGCGCATGAGACCCAGTACTTC
NA	NA	TRBV6-5	TRBJ2-5	CASSDRAETQYF	TGTGCCAGCAGCGATAGGGCCGAGACCCAGTACTTC
TRBD2	many	TRBV9	TRBJ2-3	CASSKKGLAGATDTQYF	TGTGCCAGCAGCAAAAAGGGTCTTGCGGGAGCGACAGATACGCAGTATTTT
NA	many	TRBV11-3	TRBJ2-5	CASSLGTGETQYF	TGTGCCAGCAGCTTAGGGACGGGGGAGACCCAGTACTTC
NA	NA	TRBV7-2	TRBJ2-5	CASSLYGVQETQYF	TGTGCCAGCAGCTTATACGGGGTCCAAGAGACCCAGTACTTC
NA	NA	TRBV9	TRBJ2-6	CASSVEAPGANVLTF	TGTGCCAGCAGCGTAGAGGCTCCTGGGGCCAACGTCCTGACTTTC
NA	many	TRBV6-5	TRBJ1-2	CASKETANYGYTF	TGTGCCAGCAAAGAAACAGCCAACTATGGCTACACCTTC
TRBD2	many	TRBV28	TRBJ2-7	CASSLGLAGSYEQYF	TGTGCCAGCAGTTTAGGGCTAGCGGGTTCCTACGAGCAGTACTTC
TRBD1	many	TRBV29-1	TRBJ2-1	CSVEDARQGGNEQFF	TGCAGCGTTGAAGACGCACGACAGGGTGGAAATGAGCAGTTCTTC
NA	many	TRBV11-2	TRBJ2-2	CASSLQGRTNTGELFF	TGTGCCAGCAGCTTACAGGGCCGGACCAACACCGGGGAGCTGTTTTTT
NA	NA	TRBV2	TRBJ2-2	CASKVLSVSAGELFF	TGTGCCAGCAAGGTCCTATCCGTGTCGGCCGGGGAGCTGTTTTTT
NA	many	TRBV15	TRBJ2-3	CATSRDWADTQYF	TGTGCCACCAGCAGAGATTGGGCAGATACGCAGTATTTT
NA	many	TRBV4-3	TRBJ2-1	CASSQDLPRTYNEQFF	TGCGCCAGCAGCCAAGATCTCCCTAGAACCTACAATGAGCAGTTCTTC
NA	few	TRBV20-1	TRBJ1-1	CSAPGWGASTEAFF	TGCAGTGCTCCGGGTTGGGGTGCGAGCACTGAAGCTTTCTTT
NA	NA	TRBV6-1	TRBJ2-5	CASSARRTEGGTQYF	TGTGCCAGCAGTGCTCGTCGGACAGAAGGAGGGACCCAGTACTTC
NA	many	TRBV6-1	TRBJ2-3	CASSEARGDTQYF	TGTGCCAGCAGTGAAGCGCGGGGAGATACGCAGTATTTT
NA	many	TRBV29-1	TRBJ2-2	CSVRAGKPNTGELFF	TGCAGCGTCAGGGCGGGGAAACCGAACACCGGGGAGCTGTTTTTT
NA	many	TRBV4-1	TRBJ1-1	CASSPGPADEAFF	TGCGCCAGCAGCCCTGGGCCCGCAGACGAAGCTTTCTTT
NA	few	TRBV18	TRBJ2-5	CASSPPEYQETQYF	TGTGCCAGCTCACCACCAGAGTACCAAGAGACCCAGTACTTC
NA	few	TRBV2	TRBJ1-2	CASSEAARMNGYTF	TGTGCCAGCAGTGAAGCAGCCAGAATGAATGGCTACACCTTC
NA	many	TRBV12-3/TRBV12-4	TRBJ2-1	CASSPGFSSYNEQFF	TGTGCCAGCAGTCCGGGCTTCAGCTCCTACAATGAGCAGTTCTTC
NA	many	TRBV7-2	TRBJ1-2	CASSLETVTGPTF	TGTGCCAGCAGCTTAGAAACGGTGACCGGCCCCACCTTC
NA	few	TRBV28	TRBJ1-1	CAIKGEMNTEAFF	TGTGCCATAAAGGGGGAGATGAACACTGAAGCTTTCTTT
TRBD1	few	TRBV20-1	TRBJ1-5	CSAVPGQNSNQPQHF	TGCAGTGCCGTACCGGGACAGAATAGCAATCAGCCCCAGCATTTT
TRBD2	many	TRBV18	TRBJ2-3	CASSPTSGGTDTQYF	TGTGCCAGCTCACCTACTAGCGGGGGCACAGATACGCAGTATTTT
TRBD1	many	TRBV27	TRBJ1-1	CASSTPDREAFF	TGTGCCAGCAGTACTCCGGACAGGGAAGCTTTCTTT
NA	many	TRBV29-1	TRBJ2-1	CSVDGRVTYNEQFF	TGCAGCGTTGATGGCAGGGTAACCTACAATGAGCAGTTCTTC
NA	few	TRBV5-1	TRBJ1-1	CASSLESGVYIEAFF	TGCGCCAGCAGCTTGGAATCAGGGGTCTATATTGAAGCTTTCTTT
NA	NA	TRBV5-6	TRBJ2-1	CASSPKDREGNEQFF	TGTGCCAGCAGCCCGAAGGACAGGGAGGGCAATGAGCAGTTCTTC
TRBD1	few	TRBV6-1	TRBJ1-5	CASRPDRGSYSNQPQHF	TGTGCCAGCAGGCCGGACAGGGGGTCTTATAGCAATCAGCCCCAGCATTTT
NA	few	TRBV29-1	TRBJ2-3	CSVEASGSTDTQYF	TGCAGCGTTGAGGCCAGCGGGAGCACAGATACGCAGTATTTT
NA	NA	TRBV28	TRBJ2-5	CASSLQRKGELWETQYF	TGTGCCAGCAGTTTACAGCGAAAGGGGGAACTTTGGGAGACCCAGTACTTC
NA	few	TRBV20-1	TRBJ2-7	CSAPLTGLPNEQYF	TGCAGTGCCCCATTAACGGGACTCCCTAACGAGCAGTACTTC
NA	many	TRBV12-3/TRBV12-4	TRBJ2-3	CASSVGFAASVYF	TGTGCCAGCAGTGTAGGCTTTGCGGCCTCAGTTTATTTT
NA	many	TRBV7-6	TRBJ1-1	CASSWGSLGSEAFF	TGTGCCAGCAGCTGGGGCTCTCTGGGCTCTGAAGCTTTCTTT